A single T cell receptor (beta chain) is shown here with its context. Cells designated naive CD8 were CD45RO-negative and were positively selected for CCR7, with terminally differentiated effector memory CD45RA+ cells excluded. Germline assignment: CDR1 MGHDK and CDR2 SYGVNS. Trimming at V came to 2 bases and at J to 6 bases, leaving 10 bases not matched to a gene. CDR3 length: 16 amino acids. The protocol was immunoSEQ multiplex PCR, while the TCRdb copy is restricted to in-frame clones and leaves out a portion. The sample records just over 2,000,000 clones, around 96% being singletons. The record originates from a study of shared clonotypes between healthy human individuals.

The gene calls are TRBV25-1 and TRBJ2-1; 7 bases align to TRBD2. The specimen was naive CD8+ T cells sorted from blood. The sequence derives from a man between 18 and 29 years old in good health. The CDR3 protein is CASSEASGPSSNEQFF. The CDR3 DNA is TGTGCCAGCAGTGAAGCTAGCGGACCAAGCTCCAATGAGCAGTTCTTC.